This TCR beta chain was retrieved from a study of T cell responses to AZD1222 COVID-19 vaccine (TCRdb year 2021). Background on the whole study: AZD1222 recipients with second doses at about 4 weeks or about 12 weeks were pooled, because spike-specific TCR depth and breadth did not differ between schedules. TCR sequencing covered 230 or so trial participants: about 210 given two doses of AZD1222 and about 26 given two doses of MenACWY control vaccine. Trial participants were enrolled into age subgroups of 18-55, 56-69 and 70-plus years, which contained about 160, 30 and 59 TCR-sequenced participants, respectively.

The CDR3 regions of human TCRbeta chains were subjected to immunosequencing. The authors' analysis ran thus. Repertoire TCRs were matched against a reference library of SARS-CoV-2-specific TCRs generated with the MIRA antigen-specificity platform. Breadth meant the fraction of unique TCRs that were SARS-CoV-2-associated, whereas depth meant the fraction of total T cells that were SARS-CoV-2-associated. Each spike-specific TCR was assigned to its reactive spike region and to a CD4 or CD8 class using the MIRA data. Log10-transformed breadth and depth values were compared by one-way ANOVA with Sidak's multiple comparisons tests. TCRdb took this table from immuneACCESS and kept in-frame rearrangements with V and J called. Such tables lack part of the clones; where checked against another copy, unresolved V genes explain under half of the gap, and the rest is unexplained. That table gives V, J and clone size, and the DNA gave D and trimming. The sample contains around 180,000 clones, approximately 94% of them found a single time. The ten most abundant clones make up about 9% of the sample.

Overall study outcomes, separate from this receptor: The 56-69-year group was small, and its depth increase did not reach significance, likely because of low power. No day 14 peak-response samples were available, so repertoires were characterized only after the peak T cell response. Most participants were white British and females outnumbered males, and the authors suggested that clonal diversity may have been underestimated. Vaccine-associated CD4 TCRs spanned the whole spike protein, with dominant responses in regions 160-218 and 743-854. Conclusions about previously exposed vaccinees were limited because only six AZD1222 recipients were SARS-CoV-2 seropositive at baseline. Reportedly, almost half of the unique spike-specific TCRs recognized epitopes lying outside the regions that are mutated in the B.1.351 and B.1.1.7 variants. Spike-specific TCR breadth and depth rose significantly after two AZD1222 doses compared with day 0 and with MenACWY recipients.

The sample's time point label, in plain terms: baseline before first vaccination. Samples from vaccinated people were obtained from the UK trials COV001 and COV002, which included a single-blind randomized controlled phase 2/3 trial of AZD1222 (ChAdOx1 nCoV-19) in healthy adults. For TCRbeta chain sequencing, PBMC samples from trial participants were taken at day 0 and at day 28 after the second dose. A remark on this clone: No antigen is known for it. It has no much larger one-base neighbor in the sample; base qualities were not kept.

The CDR3, cysteine through phenylalanine, is 15 amino acids long. The only DNA kept is the CDR3, 45 bases in frame from the first base. V has 4 bases trimmed and J has 3 bases trimmed; junction bases matching no gene number 6. The germline V gene specifies SGHRS as CDR1 and YFSETQ as CDR2. This TCR was recovered from an adult in good health. This specimen consisted of peripheral blood, obtained on day 0 of AZD1222 vaccination. In this chain, TRBV5-1 is recombined with TRBJ1-3; the central 8 bases match TRBD1. This receptor has the CDR3 CASSQSTGVGNTIYF. The DNA sequence is TGCGCCAGCAGCCAATCGACAGGGGTTGGAAACACCATATATTTT.